Listed below are T cell receptor beta chains from one sample, sequenced in a study of blood T cell repertoires in COVID-19. Here immunoSEQ multiplex PCR was the method, and the copy in TCRdb shows in-frame clones only, minus some. The sample has around 240,000 clones, 70% to 90% seen once. Sequences were obtained from peripheral blood. These receptors were collected from a man aged 40-50 years with acute or convalescent COVID-19. CDR3s include the opening cysteine and the closing phenylalanine or tryptophan. A D gene is named only where the DNA matches it firmly. Not every row has a clone size; where given, it reads once, few, many or a size class.

abundance	v_gene	j_gene	d_gene	CDR3nt	CDR3aa
-	TRBV28	TRBJ1-4	TRBD1	TGTGCCAGCAGGGCAGGGGGCGTGGGTAATGAAAAACTGTTTTTT	CASRAGGVGNEKLFF
once	TRBV2	TRBJ2-5	TRBD1	TGTGCCAGCAGTACCATGACAGGGTCGGGGATCGAGACCCAGTACTTC	CASSTMTGSGIETQYF
-	TRBV6-5	TRBJ2-2	-	TGTGCCAGCAGGTTGGGCGGGGCGAACACCGGGGAGCTGTTTTTT	CASRLGGANTGELFF
-	TRBV7-9	TRBJ2-2	-	TGTGCCAGCAGCTTAGATGGCGGCACCGGGGAGCTGTTTTTT	CASSLDGGTGELFF
-	TRBV2	TRBJ1-5	TRBD1	TGTGCCAGCAGCCTCCCGGGACAGGGCCGTGGGCCCCAGCATTTT	CASSLPGQGRGPQHF
-	TRBV11-2	TRBJ2-1	-	TGTGCCAGCAGCTTCGGGACTTTCAATGAGCAGTTCTTC	CASSFGTFNEQFF
-	TRBV5-1	TRBJ2-1	-	TGCGCCAGCAGCTTGGAACCGGGGATGGATGAGCAGTTCTTC	CASSLEPGMDEQFF
-	TRBV15	TRBJ2-5	TRBD1	TGTGCCACCAGCAGAGTGGACAGGGGACAAGAGACCCAGTACTTC	CATSRVDRGQETQYF
few	TRBV7-8	TRBJ2-5	TRBD1	TGTGCCAGCAGCAGGGACAGGTTTGAGGAGACCCAGTACTTC	CASSRDRFEETQYF
-	TRBV6-2/TRBV6-3	TRBJ2-1	-	TGTGCCAGCAGTCCCGACAGCTACAATGAGCAGTTCTTC	CASSPDSYNEQFF
once	TRBV5-1	TRBJ1-1	-	TGCGCCAGCAGCTTGGACCCGCAGTCGAACACTGAAGCTTTCTTT	CASSLDPQSNTEAFF
-	TRBV20-1	TRBJ1-6	-	TGCAGTGCTAGTGGGTTGGCGGGGTCAACTTCACCCCTCCACTTT	CSASGLAGSTSPLHF
-	TRBV3-1/TRBV3-2	TRBJ1-3	TRBD1	TGTGCCAGCAGTGTCGGGACAGGGGGAAACACCATATATTTT	CASSVGTGGNTIYF
-	TRBV19	TRBJ2-7	-	TGTGCCAGTAGTGGCGGGGACTACGAGCAGTACTTC	CASSGGDYEQYF
-	TRBV21-1	TRBJ1-6	-	TGTGCCAGAGGGAGAGATCCCTTACTATCACCCCTCCACTTT	CARGRDPLLSPLHF
-	TRBV10-3	TRBJ2-6	-	TGTGCCATCAGTGAGTCCGTAAGAGGGAGCTCCTCTGGGGCCAACGTCCTGACTTTC	CAISESVRGSSSGANVLTF
-	TRBV7-6	TRBJ1-4	-	TGTGCCAGCAGCTTAGCGCAGGGTACTAATGAAAAACTGTTTTTT	CASSLAQGTNEKLFF
-	TRBV29-1	TRBJ1-2	TRBD1	TGCAGCGTCCCAGGGGGCGCGGGTGGCTACACCTTC	CSVPGGAGGYTF
-	TRBV6-2/TRBV6-3	TRBJ2-1	-	TGTGCCAGCAGTTACGGGACAACGTATCCGCAGAATGAGCAGTTCTTC	CASSYGTTYPQNEQFF
-	TRBV27	TRBJ1-2	-	TGTGCCAGCAGTTTATCGTACGCGGATGGCTACACCTTC	CASSLSYADGYTF
-	TRBV2	TRBJ1-2	TRBD1	TGTGCCAGCAGTCCGGGACAGGGCTTATCCTTAGGCTATGGCTACACCTTC	CASSPGQGLSLGYGYTF
once	TRBV4-3	TRBJ1-2	TRBD1	TGCGCCAGCAGCCATCTTACGGGACAGGGTTATGGTGGCTACACCTTC	CASSHLTGQGYGGYTF
-	TRBV11-2	TRBJ1-6	-	TGTGCCAGCAGCCGGGACACGTATAATTCACCCCTCCACTTT	CASSRDTYNSPLHF
-	TRBV7-9	TRBJ1-4	-	TGTGCCAGCAGCTTTTCAGGGGCCGATGAAAAACTGTTTTTT	CASSFSGADEKLFF
once	TRBV2	TRBJ1-6	TRBD1	TGTGCCAGCAGTCGGACAGGGTATAATTCACCCCTCCACTTT	CASSRTGYNSPLHF
-	TRBV18	TRBJ2-3	-	TGTGCCAGCTCACCGCCGGGAGTTGGTCCTACAGATACGCAGTATTTT	CASSPPGVGPTDTQYF
-	TRBV2	TRBJ1-2	TRBD1	TGTGCCAGCTGTTCCGGGACAGGGGGCCTACCATATGGCTACACCTTC	CASCSGTGGLPYGYTF
-	TRBV25-1	TRBJ1-3	-	TGTGCCAGCAGTGAATATCGGGGATCTGGAAACACCATATATTTT	CASSEYRGSGNTIYF
-	TRBV28	TRBJ1-1	-	TGTGCCAGCAGTACAGGGCAGGACACTGAAGCTTTCTTT	CASSTGQDTEAFF
-	TRBV6-5	TRBJ1-1	-	TGTGCCAGCAGTTACCTACAGGCCACCACTGAAGCTTTCTTT	CASSYLQATTEAFF
-	TRBV6-5	TRBJ2-7	-	TGTGCCAGCAGTTACTCACAGGGACCTAACGAGCAGTACTTC	CASSYSQGPNEQYF
-	TRBV10-2	TRBJ1-1	-	TGCGCCAGCAGACCCCTCATTAGCCTGGAACTCATGAACACTGAAGCTTTCTTT	CASRPLISLELMNTEAFF
-	TRBV6-2/TRBV6-3	TRBJ2-7	TRBD1	TGTGCCAGCAGTTCCCTTTCACAGGGGAGTGTGTACTTC	CASSSLSQGSVYF